The rows below give T cell receptor beta chains drawn from one sample of a study of cytomegalovirus exposure and HLA in healthy donors. The assay was immunoSEQ multiplex PCR, and TCRdb's table has in-frame clones only and misses some. Of about 130,000 clones listed, more than 80% are singletons. What was sequenced was PBMCs. The receptors were sampled from a woman aged 40 to 50 in good health and CMV-seropositive. CDR3s include the opening cysteine and the closing phenylalanine or tryptophan. The D gene is left open where the match is weak. Clone size is given for some rows only: seen once, a few or many times, or a class if the clone is expanded.

D gene: NA
J gene: TRBJ1-1
clone size: NA
V gene: TRBV30
CDR3 DNA: TGTGCCTGGGGCAGGGAACAGCTGAACACTGAAGCTTTCTTT
CDR3 protein: CAWGREQLNTEAFF

D gene: TRBD2
J gene: TRBJ2-7
clone size: NA
V gene: TRBV10-2
CDR3 DNA: TGCGCCAGCAGTGAGTCGCCACGACTAGCGCCCGTCTCCTACGAGCAGTACTTC
CDR3 protein: CASSESPRLAPVSYEQYF

D gene: NA
J gene: TRBJ1-2
clone size: NA
V gene: TRBV29-1
CDR3 DNA: TGCAGCGTCGCCCGATGGGGGGAGGCCAACACCTTC
CDR3 protein: CSVARWGEANTF

D gene: TRBD1
J gene: TRBJ2-2
clone size: NA
V gene: TRBV6-1
CDR3 DNA: TGTGCCAGCAGTGCCCAGGGGGCTACCGGGGAGCTGTTTTTT
CDR3 protein: CASSAQGATGELFF

D gene: NA
J gene: TRBJ1-4
clone size: once
V gene: TRBV6-4
CDR3 DNA: TGTGCCAGCAGGAGGAGGGTTCGTGAAAAACTGTTTTTT
CDR3 protein: CASRRRVREKLFF

D gene: TRBD2
J gene: TRBJ2-1
clone size: once
V gene: TRBV9
CDR3 DNA: TGTGCCAGCAGCGATCAAGCGGGGGGGCTATCCAATGAGCAGTTCTTC
CDR3 protein: CASSDQAGGLSNEQFF

D gene: NA
J gene: TRBJ1-5
clone size: NA
V gene: TRBV11-2
CDR3 DNA: TGTGCCAGCAGTTGGACAGCTAGCAATCAGCCCCAGCATTTT
CDR3 protein: CASSWTASNQPQHF

D gene: NA
J gene: TRBJ2-5
clone size: once
V gene: TRBV7-2
CDR3 DNA: TGTGCCAGCAGCACCGACCGAGCGAATGAGTACTTC
CDR3 protein: CASSTDRANEYF

D gene: TRBD2
J gene: TRBJ2-3
clone size: NA
V gene: TRBV4-3
CDR3 DNA: TGCGCCAGCAGCCTCGGACTAGCGGGAGTAGGCACAGATACGCAGTATTTT
CDR3 protein: CASSLGLAGVGTDTQYF

D gene: TRBD2
J gene: TRBJ2-5
clone size: NA
V gene: TRBV10-3
CDR3 DNA: TGTGCCATCAGGACGGGACTAGCGGGAGGGAAAGAGACCCAGTACTTC
CDR3 protein: CAIRTGLAGGKETQYF

D gene: NA
J gene: TRBJ2-1
clone size: NA
V gene: TRBV2
CDR3 DNA: TGTGCCAGCAGTCCCACAGTGGACAATGAGCAGTTCTTC
CDR3 protein: CASSPTVDNEQFF

D gene: NA
J gene: TRBJ2-3
clone size: NA
V gene: TRBV29-1
CDR3 DNA: TGCAGCGTTGGCGGTCAGACCGGAGACGCAGATACGCAGTATTTT
CDR3 protein: CSVGGQTGDADTQYF

D gene: NA
J gene: TRBJ1-5
clone size: NA
V gene: TRBV27
CDR3 DNA: TGTGCCAGCAGTTTATTGATGCGGGCAAGCACGGTTGCCCAGCATTTT
CDR3 protein: CASSLLMRASTVAQHF

D gene: NA
J gene: TRBJ1-2
clone size: NA
V gene: TRBV9
CDR3 DNA: TGTGCCAGCAGCGTAAAGGACAGCTCGGTCGGCTATGGCTACACCTTC
CDR3 protein: CASSVKDSSVGYGYTF

D gene: NA
J gene: TRBJ1-3
clone size: NA
V gene: TRBV5-1
CDR3 DNA: TGCGCCAGCAGTCCCACCGGTATCTCTGGAAACACCATATATTTT
CDR3 protein: CASSPTGISGNTIYF

D gene: TRBD1
J gene: TRBJ1-1
clone size: NA
V gene: TRBV19
CDR3 DNA: TGTGCCAGTAATGATGGCGCAGGGGGCTACACTGAAGCTTTCTTT
CDR3 protein: CASNDGAGGYTEAFF

D gene: NA
J gene: TRBJ1-2
clone size: NA
V gene: TRBV20-1
CDR3 DNA: TGCAGTGCTCTCAGCGGGGGCTACACCTTC
CDR3 protein: CSALSGGYTF

D gene: TRBD1
J gene: TRBJ2-7
clone size: NA
V gene: TRBV9
CDR3 DNA: TGTGCCAGCAGCGTAGAGCCCGGGACAGGAGCCTACGAGCAGTACTTC
CDR3 protein: CASSVEPGTGAYEQYF

D gene: NA
J gene: TRBJ1-6
clone size: NA
V gene: TRBV7-2
CDR3 DNA: TGTGCCAGCAGCTTAGCAGGACACTCTAATTCACCCCTCCACTTT
CDR3 protein: CASSLAGHSNSPLHF

D gene: TRBD1
J gene: TRBJ2-1
clone size: NA
V gene: TRBV7-2
CDR3 DNA: TGTGCCAGCAGCCCCGACAGGGTTAACAATGAGCAGTTCTTC
CDR3 protein: CASSPDRVNNEQFF

D gene: NA
J gene: TRBJ2-7
clone size: NA
V gene: TRBV7-2
CDR3 DNA: TGTGCCAGCAGCTTAGGGTCCGGACAGTGGTACGAGCAGTACTTC
CDR3 protein: CASSLGSGQWYEQYF

D gene: TRBD1
J gene: TRBJ1-1
clone size: NA
V gene: TRBV18
CDR3 DNA: TGTGCCAGCTCACAGGGGGCTGATGGGAACACTGAAGCTTTCTTT
CDR3 protein: CASSQGADGNTEAFF

D gene: TRBD1
J gene: TRBJ1-1
clone size: NA
V gene: TRBV28
CDR3 DNA: TGTGCCAGCAAGAGGGACAGTGAAGCTTTCTTT
CDR3 protein: CASKRDSEAFF

D gene: NA
J gene: TRBJ1-2
clone size: NA
V gene: TRBV9
CDR3 DNA: TGTGCCAGCAGCGTTTCCACGGACACCAAAGGCTACACCTTC
CDR3 protein: CASSVSTDTKGYTF

D gene: NA
J gene: TRBJ1-1
clone size: NA
V gene: TRBV25-1
CDR3 DNA: TGTGCCAGCAGTCTTTGGGGGGGGCCAACAGGTGAAGCTTTCTTT
CDR3 protein: CASSLWGGPTGEAFF

D gene: TRBD1
J gene: TRBJ2-5
clone size: NA
V gene: TRBV19
CDR3 DNA: TGTGCCAGTAGTATTGGGACAGCTCAAGAGACCCAGTACTTC
CDR3 protein: CASSIGTAQETQYF

D gene: NA
J gene: TRBJ1-1
clone size: NA
V gene: TRBV5-4
CDR3 DNA: TGTGCCAGCAGCACGCAGGGCTTAATGAACACTGAAGCTTTCTTT
CDR3 protein: CASSTQGLMNTEAFF

D gene: TRBD2
J gene: TRBJ2-5
clone size: NA
V gene: TRBV19
CDR3 DNA: TGTGCCAGTAAAGGGGAGGGCCGGGAGACCCAGTACTTC
CDR3 protein: CASKGEGRETQYF

D gene: TRBD1
J gene: TRBJ1-1
clone size: NA
V gene: TRBV10-3
CDR3 DNA: TGTGCCATCAACAGAATACCGACAGGGGGGCGTGAAGCTTTCTTT
CDR3 protein: CAINRIPTGGREAFF

D gene: TRBD1
J gene: TRBJ1-2
clone size: NA
V gene: TRBV19
CDR3 DNA: TGTGCCAGTAGTATTTGGGGACAGACTAACTATGGCTACACCTTC
CDR3 protein: CASSIWGQTNYGYTF

D gene: NA
J gene: TRBJ2-1
clone size: NA
V gene: TRBV14
CDR3 DNA: TGTGCCAGCAGCCAAGATGCAGGGGTCCTCTCTGTGGATGAGCAGTTCTTC
CDR3 protein: CASSQDAGVLSVDEQFF

D gene: NA
J gene: TRBJ1-2
clone size: NA
V gene: TRBV21-1
CDR3 DNA: TGTGCCAGCAGACCGGACAGGGCCAACTATGGCTACACCTTC
CDR3 protein: CASRPDRANYGYTF

D gene: TRBD2
J gene: TRBJ2-1
clone size: NA
V gene: TRBV7-3
CDR3 DNA: TGTGCCAGCAGCCCGTATACTAGCGGGAGGGCCCATGAGCAGTTCTTC
CDR3 protein: CASSPYTSGRAHEQFF

D gene: TRBD1
J gene: TRBJ2-5
clone size: NA
V gene: TRBV18
CDR3 DNA: TGTGCCAGCTCACCACCGGTGGCCCAGGGGGCATATGAGACCCAGTACTTC
CDR3 protein: CASSPPVAQGAYETQYF

D gene: NA
J gene: TRBJ1-1
clone size: few
V gene: TRBV2
CDR3 DNA: TGTGCCAGCAGCTTAACGGAGGGAGGCACTGAAGCTTTCTTT
CDR3 protein: CASSLTEGGTEAFF

D gene: NA
J gene: TRBJ2-7
clone size: NA
V gene: TRBV6-1
CDR3 DNA: TGTGCCAGCAGTTCACAGGGAGGGCGGTCTGGCGAGCAGTACTTC
CDR3 protein: CASSSQGGRSGEQYF

D gene: NA
J gene: TRBJ2-3
clone size: NA
V gene: TRBV5-4
CDR3 DNA: TGTGCCAGCAGCTTGTGGGAGTACGGTCGCACAGATACGCAGTATTTT
CDR3 protein: CASSLWEYGRTDTQYF

D gene: TRBD1
J gene: TRBJ2-5
clone size: NA
V gene: TRBV5-1
CDR3 DNA: TGCGCCAGCAGCTTGGCTGGGACAGGGGAAGAGACCCAGTACTTC
CDR3 protein: CASSLAGTGEETQYF

D gene: NA
J gene: TRBJ2-7
clone size: NA
V gene: TRBV5-8
CDR3 DNA: TGTGCCAGCATGCGGGGTCCCTCCTACGAGCAGTACTTC
CDR3 protein: CASMRGPSYEQYF

D gene: NA
J gene: TRBJ1-5
clone size: NA
V gene: TRBV6-5
CDR3 DNA: TGTGCCAGCAGGACCAGGGGTAGCAATCAGCCCCAGCATTTT
CDR3 protein: CASRTRGSNQPQHF

D gene: NA
J gene: TRBJ1-1
clone size: NA
V gene: TRBV5-1
CDR3 DNA: TGCGTCAGCAGCCCCGGGGTCGGGATCTCGGACACTGAAGCTTTCTTT
CDR3 protein: CVSSPGVGISDTEAFF

D gene: TRBD1
J gene: TRBJ2-7
clone size: NA
V gene: TRBV27
CDR3 DNA: TGTGCCAGCAGTTTTAGTAGGGGGCGGGAGCAGTACTTC
CDR3 protein: CASSFSRGREQYF

D gene: NA
J gene: TRBJ1-1
clone size: NA
V gene: TRBV2
CDR3 DNA: TGTGCCAGCACCCCCGGCGGGGGCGAGGGTGAAGCTTTCTTT
CDR3 protein: CASTPGGGEGEAFF

D gene: NA
J gene: TRBJ2-2
clone size: NA
V gene: TRBV11-2
CDR3 DNA: TGTGCCAGCAGCTTTAAAGGGGCAGCGAACACCGGGGAGCTGTTTTTT
CDR3 protein: CASSFKGAANTGELFF

D gene: TRBD1
J gene: TRBJ2-2
clone size: NA
V gene: TRBV13
CDR3 DNA: TGTGCCAGCAGCTTTGAAGGGGGCGAGACCGGGGAGCTGTTTTTT
CDR3 protein: CASSFEGGETGELFF

D gene: TRBD1
J gene: TRBJ1-6
clone size: NA
V gene: TRBV2
CDR3 DNA: TGTGCCAGACGACAGGGGCTAGTATCACCCCTCCACTTT
CDR3 protein: CARRQGLVSPLHF

D gene: NA
J gene: TRBJ2-7
clone size: NA
V gene: TRBV19
CDR3 DNA: TGTGCCAGTAGCCCCGGACAACCCTACGAGCAGTACTTC
CDR3 protein: CASSPGQPYEQYF

D gene: NA
J gene: TRBJ1-1
clone size: NA
V gene: TRBV5-4
CDR3 DNA: TGTGCCAGCAGCGGCGGGACGATGAACACTGAAGCTTTCTTT
CDR3 protein: CASSGGTMNTEAFF

D gene: TRBD2
J gene: TRBJ2-1
clone size: NA
V gene: TRBV9
CDR3 DNA: TGTGCCAGCAGCGTCCGGGGGCTAGCGGGAGGGTACAATGAGCAGTTCTTC
CDR3 protein: CASSVRGLAGGYNEQFF

D gene: NA
J gene: TRBJ2-7
clone size: NA
V gene: TRBV7-2
CDR3 DNA: TGTGCCAGCAGCCGCAGGGTGAGCGAGCAGTACTTC
CDR3 protein: CASSRRVSEQYF

D gene: NA
J gene: TRBJ2-6
clone size: few
V gene: TRBV2
CDR3 DNA: TGTGCCAGCAGGCGGGGTAACTCTGGGGCCAACGTCCTGACTTTC
CDR3 protein: CASRRGNSGANVLTF

D gene: TRBD1
J gene: TRBJ2-5
clone size: NA
V gene: TRBV28
CDR3 DNA: TGTGCCAGCAGTAGACAGGGGGCCTTGGCGACCCAGTACTTC
CDR3 protein: CASSRQGALATQYF

D gene: TRBD2
J gene: TRBJ2-5
clone size: NA
V gene: TRBV10-3
CDR3 DNA: TGTGCCATCAGTGAGTGGGAGACTAGCGGGGGGGCCGAGACCCAGTACTTC
CDR3 protein: CAISEWETSGGAETQYF

D gene: TRBD2
J gene: TRBJ2-7
clone size: NA
V gene: TRBV27
CDR3 DNA: TGTGCCGTACAGGGACTAGCGGACGAGCAGTACTTC
CDR3 protein: CAVQGLADEQYF

D gene: NA
J gene: TRBJ2-7
clone size: NA
V gene: TRBV6-6
CDR3 DNA: TGTGCCAGCAGCCGAACCCGGAGCGAGCAGTACTTC
CDR3 protein: CASSRTRSEQYF